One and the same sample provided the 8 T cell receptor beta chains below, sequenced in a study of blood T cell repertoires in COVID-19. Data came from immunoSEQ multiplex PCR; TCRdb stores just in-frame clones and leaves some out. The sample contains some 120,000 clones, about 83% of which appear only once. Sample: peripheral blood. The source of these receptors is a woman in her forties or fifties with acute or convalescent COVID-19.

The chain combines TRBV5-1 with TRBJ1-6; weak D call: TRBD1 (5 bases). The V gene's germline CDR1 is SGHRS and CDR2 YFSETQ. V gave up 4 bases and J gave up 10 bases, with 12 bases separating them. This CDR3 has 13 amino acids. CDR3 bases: TGCGCCAGCAGCGGACCCCAGGGCTCACCCCTCCACTTT. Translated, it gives CASSGPQGSPLHF.

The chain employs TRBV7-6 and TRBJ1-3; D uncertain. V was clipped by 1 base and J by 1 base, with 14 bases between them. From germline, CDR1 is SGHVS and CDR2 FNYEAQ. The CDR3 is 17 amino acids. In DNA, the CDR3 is TGTGCCAGCAGCTTAGAGAGTTTGGTAACTTCTGGAAACACCATATATTTT. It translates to CASSLESLVTSGNTIYF. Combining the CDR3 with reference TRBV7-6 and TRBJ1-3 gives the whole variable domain GAGVSQSPRYKVTKRGQDVALRCDPISGHVSLYWYRQALGQGPEFLTYFNYEAQQDKSGLPNDRFSAERPEGSISTLTIQRTEQRDSAMYRCASSLESLVTSGNTIYFGEGSWLTVV.

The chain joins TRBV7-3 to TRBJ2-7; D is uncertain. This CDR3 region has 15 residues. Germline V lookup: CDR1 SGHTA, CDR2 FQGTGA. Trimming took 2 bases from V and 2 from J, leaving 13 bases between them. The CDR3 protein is CASSLSPGPAYEQYF. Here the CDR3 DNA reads TGTGCCAGCAGCTTATCCCCGGGTCCGGCCTACGAGCAGTACTTC.

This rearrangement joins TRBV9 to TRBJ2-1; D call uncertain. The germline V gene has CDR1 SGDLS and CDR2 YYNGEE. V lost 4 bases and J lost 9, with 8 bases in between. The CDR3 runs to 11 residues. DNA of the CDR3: TGTGCCAGCAGCTTCGAGGCTGAGCAGTTCTTC. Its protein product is CASSFEAEQFF.

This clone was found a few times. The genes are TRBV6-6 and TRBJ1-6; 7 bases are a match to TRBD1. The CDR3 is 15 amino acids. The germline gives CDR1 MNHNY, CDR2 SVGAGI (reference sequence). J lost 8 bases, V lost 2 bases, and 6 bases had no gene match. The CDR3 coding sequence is TGTGCCAGCAGTTACGTCGGCAGGGGGGATTCACCCCTCCACTTT. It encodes CASSYVGRGDSPLHF.

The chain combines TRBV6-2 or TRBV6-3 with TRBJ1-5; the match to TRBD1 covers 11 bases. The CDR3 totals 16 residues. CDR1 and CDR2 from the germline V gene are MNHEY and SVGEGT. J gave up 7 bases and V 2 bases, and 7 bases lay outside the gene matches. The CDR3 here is CASSYPGQGAGQPQHF. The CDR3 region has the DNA TGTGCCAGCAGTTACCCTGGACAGGGGGCAGGGCAGCCCCAGCATTTT.

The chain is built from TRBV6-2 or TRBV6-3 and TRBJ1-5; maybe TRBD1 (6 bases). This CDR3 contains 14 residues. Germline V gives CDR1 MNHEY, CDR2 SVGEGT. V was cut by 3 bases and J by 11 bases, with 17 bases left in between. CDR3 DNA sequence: TGTGCCAGCAGTTATTCGACAGGCCCTAATGCCCAGCATTTT. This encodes CASSYSTGPNAQHF.

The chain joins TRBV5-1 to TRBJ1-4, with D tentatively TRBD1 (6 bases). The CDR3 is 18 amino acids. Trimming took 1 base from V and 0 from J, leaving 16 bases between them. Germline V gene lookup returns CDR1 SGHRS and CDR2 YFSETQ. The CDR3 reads CASSLTGSFGSTNEKLFF. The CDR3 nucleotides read TGCGCCAGCAGCTTGACAGGGAGTTTTGGTTCAACTAATGAAAAACTGTTTTTT.